This TCR beta chain was retrieved from a study of memory CD4+ T cells and cytomegalovirus serostatus. Overall study context: Donors were healthy Belgian adults, some 10 CMV seropositive and approximately 23 seronegative.

The sort gate was single viable CD3+CD4+CD8-CD45RO+ cells for memory CD4+ T cells. CD4+ T cells were isolated by positive magnetic selection. In the authors' methods: After removing out-of-frame reads, 2,204,828 distinct TCRbeta sequences remained. Data came from immunoSEQ multiplex PCR; TCRdb stores just in-frame clones and leaves some out. The V and J calls and the clone size are those of that table, but D and trimming were determined from the DNA. The table records under 75,000 clones, around 80% of them present only once. This TCR came from an adult in good health and CMV-seronegative. Some clones in this sample may be carry-over from other donors' samples. Sequencing input: memory CD4+ T cells from blood.

CDR3 sequence: CAIRSGTGGNYEQYF. CDR3 nucleotides: TGTGCCATCAGATCCGGGACAGGGGGAAATTACGAGCAGTACTTC. The chain recombines TRBV10-3 with TRBJ2-7, with 11 positions matching TRBD1. The length of the CDR3 is 15 residues. Per the germline V gene, CDR1 is ENHRY and CDR2 is SYGVKD. Trimming took 6 bases from V and 4 from J; bases not matched to a gene: 8.